This paragraph covers one TCR beta chain sequence. The antigen remains undetermined. The data derive from a study of T cell repertoires and Cas9 in healthy adults. Study-wide context: Characterization of SpCas9-reactive CD4 and CD8 T cells covered multi-effector potency, cytotoxicity and lineage. Notes on the study in general: In vitro, SpCas9-reactive Tregs were reported to curb effector T cell proliferation and function.

CDR1 LGHNA and CDR2 YNFKEQ come from the germline V gene. V was cut by 0 bases and J by 0 bases, with 15 bases left in between. This CDR3 is 17 amino acids long. Produced via immunoSEQ multiplex PCR; TCRdb's table is partial and in-frame only. The table shows 20,000 to 25,000 clones, with more than 75% occurring only once. The chain recombines TRBV4-2 with TRBJ2-7; D not resolved. Sequencing input: CD4+ effector T cells (CD127+, CD25-, CD137-, CD154-) from PBMCs; culture status not recorded. This TCR derives from a human donor in good health. The CDR3 spells CASSQDLGDGSSYEQYF. The CDR3, as DNA: TGTGCCAGCAGCCAAGACCTAGGAGACGGTAGCTCCTACGAGCAGTACTTC.